A single sample gave rise to the 23 T cell receptor beta chains below, sequenced in a study of blood T cell repertoires in COVID-19. Only in-frame clones appear in the TCRdb table, and some are missing; sequencing was by immunoSEQ multiplex PCR. The sample has fewer than 9,500 clones, 80% to 90% seen once. Sequencing was carried out using peripheral blood. These receptor sequences come from a woman in her fifties or sixties with active or convalescent COVID-19.

The V gene is TRBV27, the J gene TRBJ1-1; 11 bases are shared with TRBD1. The CDR3 has 15 amino acids. Trimming cost V 5 bases and J 5 bases; bases outside gene matches: 7. CDR1 is MNHEY, CDR2 SMNVEV, per germline (reference sequence). CDR3 residues: CASSPRTGGDTEAFF. The CDR3 region has the DNA TGTGCCAGCAGTCCCAGGACAGGGGGCGATACTGAAGCTTTCTTT.

Notes on this clone: This CDR3 is also generated by other DNA sequences in the sample. The chain joins TRBV5-5 to TRBJ1-6; no definite D call. Germline V lookup: CDR1 SGHKS, CDR2 YYEKEE (reference sequence). The CDR3 runs to 13 residues. V was clipped by 4 bases and J by 10 bases, with 12 bases between them. The CDR3 is CASSPGVSSPLHF. The CDR3 region has the DNA TGTGCCAGCAGCCCCGGGGTGAGCTCACCCCTCCACTTT.

The chain combines TRBV18 with TRBJ1-1; the match to TRBD1 covers 7 bases. V dropped 0 bases and J dropped 12; count of bases not matched to a gene: 7. The germline V gene has CDR1 KGHSH and CDR2 LQKENI. CDR3 length: 13 residues. The CDR3 reads CASSPPGGAVSFF. The CDR3, as DNA: TGTGCCAGCTCACCACCAGGGGGCGCGGTATCTTTCTTT.

The genes are TRBV7-2 and TRBJ2-7; 9 bases line up with TRBD2. Germline V lookup: CDR1 SGHTA, CDR2 FQGNSA. J was trimmed by 2 bases and V by 5 bases; bases with no gene match: 7. The CDR3 contains 15 residues. The CDR3 reads CASSTSSGATYEQYF. The CDR3 bases are TGTGCCAGCAGCACATCTAGCGGGGCGACCTACGAGCAGTACTTC.

The V call is TRBV29-1, the J call TRBJ1-1; TRBD1 might be the D (6 bases). Trimming shortened V by 5 bases and J by 0 bases, and 16 bases separated the two germline ends. This CDR3 has 15 amino acids. Per the germline V gene, CDR1 is SQVTM and CDR2 is ANQGSEA. Written as DNA, the CDR3 is TGCAGCGTTAAAAGGGGGACAACCCTGAACACTGAAGCTTTCTTT. Translating it yields CSVKRGTTLNTEAFF.

This clone appeared a few times. V gene TRBV6-5 combines with J gene TRBJ1-5; the D is unclear. V lost 6 bases and J 7 bases, leaving 13 bases between the germline ends. Germline CDR1 MNHEY, CDR2 SVGAGI. The CDR3 consists of 13 residues. The CDR3 DNA sequence: TGTGCCAGCAGGGAGTCCCTCCAACAGCCCCAGCATTTT. Translation: CASRESLQQPQHF.

V is TRBV7-2 and J is TRBJ2-5, with D perhaps TRBD1 (6 bases). From germline, CDR1 is SGHTA and CDR2 FQGNSA. The CDR3 is made up of 13 amino acids. The V end lost 1 base, the J end lost 9 bases, and 12 bases lay between the germline ends. The chain's CDR3 is CASSLEQGDAQYF. The DNA for the CDR3 is TGTGCCAGCAGCTTAGAACAGGGTGATGCCCAGTACTTC.

The CDR3 DNA reads TGTGCCAGCAGCTGGCAGGGGACTTCACCCCTCCACTTT. Its translation is CASSWQGTSPLHF. The chain is built from TRBV5-4 and TRBJ1-6; D may be TRBD1 (6 bases). V dropped 3 bases and J dropped 9 bases, with 10 bases sitting between them. Germline CDR1 reads SGHNT; CDR2 reads YYREEE (reference sequence). This CDR3 is built from 13 residues.

The chain is built from TRBV7-9 and TRBJ2-3; 10 nucleotides agree with TRBD2. This CDR3 region has 19 residues. CDR1 and CDR2 (germline): SEHNR, FQNEAQ (reference sequence). Trimming took 6 bases from V and 3 from J; bases not matched to a gene: 18. The CDR3 DNA follows: TGTGCCAGCAGACCTGGGTCGAATCCTAGCGGGAGAGTGACAGATACGCAGTATTTT. It encodes CASRPGSNPSGRVTDTQYF. The full variable domain, with the rest looked up from reference TRBV7-9 and TRBJ2-3, is DTGVSQNPRHKITKRGQNVTFRCDPISEHNRLYWYRQTLGQGPEFLTYFQNEAQLEKSRLLSDRFSAERPKGSFSTLEIQRTEQGDSAMYLCASRPGSNPSGRVTDTQYFGPGTRLTVL.

The chain has TRBV4-1 and TRBJ1-5, with 9 bases identical to TRBD1. CDR3 length: 17 amino acids. Germline assignment: CDR1 MGHRA and CDR2 YSYEKL. Unmatched junction bases numbered 11, after V lost 4 bases and J lost 4 bases. This CDR3 reads CASSLQGGQGYNQPQHF. The CDR3 nucleotides read TGCGCCAGCAGCCTCCAAGGGGGACAGGGCTATAATCAGCCCCAGCATTTT.

In this sample, this clone turned up once. The chain links TRBV7-2 to TRBJ2-1, with 10 bases that match TRBD2. The junction had 10 bases not matched to a gene; V was cut back by 5 bases and J by 9 bases. CDR1 and CDR2 from the germline V gene are SGHTA and FQGNSA. The CDR3 loop spans 15 amino acids. CDR3 nucleotide sequence: TGTGCCAGCAGCCAGAGCGGGAGGGCCTCGGCTGAGCAGTTCTTC. Translation gives CASSQSGRASAEQFF. The whole variable domain, filled in from reference TRBV7-2 and TRBJ2-1, reads GAGVSQSPSNKVTEKGKDVELRCDPISGHTALYWYRQSLGQGLEFLIYFQGNSAPDKSGLPSDRFSAERTGGSVSTLTIQRTQQEDSAVYLCASSQSGRASAEQFFGPGTRLTVL.

The genes are TRBV27 and TRBJ2-3, with no clear D. The CDR3 spans 13 residues. Germline CDR1 MNHEY, CDR2 SMNVEV (reference sequence). V lost 5 bases, J lost 2 bases, and 8 bases lay in between. The CDR3: CASSILLTDTQYF. In nucleotides, the CDR3 is TGTGCCAGCAGTATACTCCTCACAGATACGCAGTATTTT.

The rearrangement links TRBV29-1 to TRBJ1-1; the match to TRBD1 covers 8 bases. V gave up 3 bases and J gave up 5 bases; unmatched junction bases: 2. Germline CDR1 and CDR2: SQVTM and ANQGSEA. The CDR3 extends over 12 amino acids. CDR3 sequence reads: CSVDRGRTEAFF. The DNA for the CDR3 is TGCAGCGTTGACAGGGGGCGGACTGAAGCTTTCTTT.

This chain's CDR3 is CASSYRDPKVGTQYF. CDR3 bases: TGTGCCAGCAGCTATCGGGATCCCAAAGTGGGGACCCAGTACTTC. The rearrangement uses TRBV7-2 and TRBJ2-5; D perhaps matches TRBD2 (5 bases). This CDR3 spans 15 amino acids. The germline gives CDR1 SGHTA, CDR2 FQGNSA. Trimming stripped 4 bases from V and 7 bases from J, with 19 bases between.

The chain employs TRBV7-2 and TRBJ1-1, with no clear D. In germline, CDR1 is SGHTA, CDR2 FQGNSA. This CDR3 has 13 amino acids. The ends were cut back, 5 bases at V and 4 bases at J, with 11 bases in the middle. The CDR3 nucleotides are TGTGCCAGCAGCCCTCCCCCCCGCACTGAAGCTTTCTTT. Its translation: CASSPPPRTEAFF. The full variable domain, its missing parts supplied by reference TRBV7-2 and TRBJ1-1, is GAGVSQSPSNKVTEKGKDVELRCDPISGHTALYWYRQSLGQGLEFLIYFQGNSAPDKSGLPSDRFSAERTGGSVSTLTIQRTQQEDSAVYLCASSPPPRTEAFFGQGTRLTVV.

V usage is TRBV4-1 and J usage is TRBJ2-7; D is uncertain. This CDR3 contains 14 residues. Trimming took 0 bases from V and 0 from J, leaving 6 bases between them. Germline lookup yields CDR1 MGHRA and CDR2 YSYEKL. CDR3 nucleotide sequence: TGCGCCAGCAGCCAAGAAGCGAGCTCCTACGAGCAGTACTTC. It is translated as CASSQEASSYEQYF.

This clone was seen just once. The CDR3: CATSESTSYPYNEQFF. In DNA form, the CDR3 reads TGTGCCACCAGCGAAAGTACTAGCTACCCCTACAATGAGCAGTTCTTC. V gene TRBV15 combines with J gene TRBJ2-1; tentative D call: TRBD2 (6 bases). CDR3 length equals 16 residues. Per germline, CDR1 LNHNV and CDR2 YYDKDF (reference sequence). The V end was cut by 5 bases, the J end by 2 bases, with 16 bases between.

CDR3: CASSFLPLAGYNEQFF. In nucleotides, the CDR3 is TGTGCCAGCAGTTTCCTTCCCTTAGCGGGGTACAATGAGCAGTTCTTC. The genes are TRBV27 and TRBJ2-1; 8 nucleotides line up with TRBD2. CDR1 and CDR2 (germline): MNHEY, SMNVEV (reference sequence). With 3 bases clipped from V and 4 bases from J, the junction kept 8 bases outside the gene matches. The CDR3 covers 16 residues.

The V gene is TRBV6-5, the J gene TRBJ2-1; 9 positions agree with TRBD2. Germline V lookup: CDR1 MNHEY, CDR2 SVGAGI. The V and J ends lost 5 bases and 3 bases, in that order; junction bases with no gene match: 5. This CDR3 comprises 15 residues. In DNA, the CDR3 is TGTGCCAGCAGTAAGACTAGCGGCCACTACAATGAGCAGTTCTTC. This encodes CASSKTSGHYNEQFF.

In regard to this clone: One junction end disagrees with the germline gene, perhaps due to a read error. The genes are TRBV6-5 and TRBJ1-2, with no clear D. CDR1 and CDR2 (germline): MNHEY, SVGAGI. CDR3 length: 16 amino acids. The CDR3 nucleotides are TGTGCCAGCAGTAACTCTTTCTCAATTTCCAGCTATGGCTACACCTTC. This encodes CASSNSFSISSYGYTF.

The rearrangement uses TRBV7-2 and TRBJ2-2, with no clear D. Looked up from germline, CDR1 is SGHTA and CDR2 is FQGNSA. The CDR3 runs to 14 residues. V lost 2 bases and J lost 4, with 8 bases in between. CDR3 bases: TGTGCCAGCAGCTTAATCTTAGCCACCGGGGAGCTGTTTTTT. This codes for CASSLILATGELFF.

This chain connects TRBV18 to TRBJ2-1; D might be TRBD2 (7 bases). The CDR3 contains 17 residues. CDR1 and CDR2 from the germline V gene are KGHSH and LQKENI. The V gene lost 0 bases and the J gene lost 3 bases, with 15 bases spanning the gap. The CDR3 spells CASSPPNRGGGYNEQFF. The CDR3 DNA follows: TGTGCCAGCTCACCACCGAACCGGGGAGGGGGCTACAATGAGCAGTTCTTC.

V is TRBV18 and J is TRBJ2-7; no reliable D call. V gave up 3 bases and J gave up 4 bases, with 10 bases separating them. The CDR3 extends over 13 amino acids. CDR1 is KGHSH and CDR2 is LQKENI in the germline V gene. The CDR3 region has the DNA TGTGCCAGCTCACCCCAATTAGAGTACGAGCAGTACTTC. It is translated as CASSPQLEYEQYF.